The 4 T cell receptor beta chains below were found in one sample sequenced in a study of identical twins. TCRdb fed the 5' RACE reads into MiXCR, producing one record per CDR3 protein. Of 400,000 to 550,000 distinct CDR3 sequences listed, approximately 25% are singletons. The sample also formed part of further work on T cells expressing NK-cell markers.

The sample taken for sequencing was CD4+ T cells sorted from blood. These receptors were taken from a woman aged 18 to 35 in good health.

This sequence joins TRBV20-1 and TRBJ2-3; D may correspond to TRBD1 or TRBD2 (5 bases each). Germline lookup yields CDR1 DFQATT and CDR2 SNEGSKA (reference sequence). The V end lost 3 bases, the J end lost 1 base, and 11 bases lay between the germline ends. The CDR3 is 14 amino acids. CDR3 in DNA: TGCAGTGCTAGTACCGGGGCTCGCACAGATACGCAGTATTTT. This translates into CSASTGARTDTQYF.

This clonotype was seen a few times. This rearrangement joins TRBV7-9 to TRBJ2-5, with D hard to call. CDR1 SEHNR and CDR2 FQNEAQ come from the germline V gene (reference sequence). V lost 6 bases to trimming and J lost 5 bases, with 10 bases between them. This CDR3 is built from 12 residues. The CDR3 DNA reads TGTGCCAGCAGTCCGCTTTTGGAGACCCAGTACTTC. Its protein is CASSPLLETQYF.

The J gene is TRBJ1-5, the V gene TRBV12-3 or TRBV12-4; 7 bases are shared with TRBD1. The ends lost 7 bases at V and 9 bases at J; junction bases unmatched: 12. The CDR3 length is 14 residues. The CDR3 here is CASKRDRLVGPQHF. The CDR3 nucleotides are TGTGCCAGCAAACGGGACAGATTGGTGGGGCCCCAGCATTTT.

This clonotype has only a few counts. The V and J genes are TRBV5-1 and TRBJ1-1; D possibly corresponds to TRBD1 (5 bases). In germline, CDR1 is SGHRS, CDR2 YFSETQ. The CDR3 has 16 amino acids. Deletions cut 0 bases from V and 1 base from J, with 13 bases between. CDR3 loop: CASSLGGFGANTEAFF. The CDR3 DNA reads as TGCGCCAGCAGCTTGGGGGGTTTCGGGGCGAACACTGAAGCTTTCTTT.